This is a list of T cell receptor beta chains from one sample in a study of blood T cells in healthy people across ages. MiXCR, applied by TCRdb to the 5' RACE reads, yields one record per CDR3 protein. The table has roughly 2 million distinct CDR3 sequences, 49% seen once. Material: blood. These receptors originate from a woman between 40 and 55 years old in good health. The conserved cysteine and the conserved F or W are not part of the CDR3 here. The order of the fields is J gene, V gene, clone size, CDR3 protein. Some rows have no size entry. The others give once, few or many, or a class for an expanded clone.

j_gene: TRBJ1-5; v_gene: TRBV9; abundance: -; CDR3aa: ASSATGYSNQPQH
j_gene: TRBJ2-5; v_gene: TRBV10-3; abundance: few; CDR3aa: AISDGGTRETQY
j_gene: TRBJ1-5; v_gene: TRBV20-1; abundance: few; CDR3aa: SARASGTGYSNQPQH
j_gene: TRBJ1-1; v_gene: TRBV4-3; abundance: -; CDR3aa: ASSQYGSNTEAF
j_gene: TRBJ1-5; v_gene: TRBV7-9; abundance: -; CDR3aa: ASSTRQDQPQH
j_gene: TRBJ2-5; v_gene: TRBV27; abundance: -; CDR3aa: ASSFECWETQY
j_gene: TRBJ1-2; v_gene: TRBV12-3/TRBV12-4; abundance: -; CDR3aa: ASSFRDQPTYGCT
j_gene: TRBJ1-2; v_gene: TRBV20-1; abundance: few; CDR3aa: SAKAGKIANYGYT
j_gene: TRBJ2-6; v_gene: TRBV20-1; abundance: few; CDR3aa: SARDGQGKSGANVLT
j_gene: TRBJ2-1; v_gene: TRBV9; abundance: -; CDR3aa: ASSVDTGKQAEQF
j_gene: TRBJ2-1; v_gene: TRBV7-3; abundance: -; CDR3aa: ASSSAGTRHNEQF
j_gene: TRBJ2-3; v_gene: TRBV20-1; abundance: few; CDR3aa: SASQPRDRWTRTDTQY
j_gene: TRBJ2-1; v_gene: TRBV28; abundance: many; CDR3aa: ASSHGGSYNEQF
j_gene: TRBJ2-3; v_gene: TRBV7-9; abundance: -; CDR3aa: ASSLAQYTDTQY
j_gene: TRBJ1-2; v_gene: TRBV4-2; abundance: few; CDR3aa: ASSQDLSGGYT
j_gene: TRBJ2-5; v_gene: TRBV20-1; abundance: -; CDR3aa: SARLAGVEETQY
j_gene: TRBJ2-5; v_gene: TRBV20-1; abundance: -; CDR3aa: SARGQAEEY
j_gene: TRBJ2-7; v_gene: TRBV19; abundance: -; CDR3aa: ASRWDRSSYEQY
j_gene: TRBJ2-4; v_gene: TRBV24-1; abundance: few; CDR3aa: ATSDGTGDSKNIQY